Listed below are T cell receptor beta chains from one sample, sequenced in a study of cytomegalovirus exposure and HLA in healthy donors. The table came from immunoSEQ multiplex PCR; TCRdb's copy has only in-frame clones and leaves some out. The sample has some 140,000 clones, about 88% seen once; the top ten hold around 24%. Sequencing was carried out using PBMCs. These receptors were collected from a man between 18 and 29 years old in good health and CMV-seropositive. The CDR3 runs from the conserved cysteine through the conserved F or W. A D gene is named only where the DNA matches it firmly. A clone size is listed for some rows: how often the clone was seen (once, few, many), or a class if it is expanded.

TRBD1 TRBJ2-5 TRBV11-2 NA TGTGCCAGCAGCTCCGGACAGGGAATCCAAGAGACCCAGTACTTC CASSSGQGIQETQYF
TRBD1 TRBJ2-7 TRBV11-3 NA TGTGCCAGCAGCTTAGATGGGGGACAGGGTACCTACGAGCAGTACTTC CASSLDGGQGTYEQYF
TRBD1 TRBJ1-5 TRBV11-3 NA TGTGCCAGCAGCCCAGGGACAGCTCATAGCAATCAGCCCCAGCATTTT CASSPGTAHSNQPQHF
TRBD1 TRBJ1-5 TRBV4-3 NA TGCGCCAGCAGCCAATCGTCAGGGGGCGTTTATCAGCCCCAGCATTTT CASSQSSGGVYQPQHF
NA TRBJ1-1 TRBV7-9 NA TGTGCCAGCAGCTTAGGGAGATCCGAAGCTTTCTTT CASSLGRSEAFF
TRBD1 TRBJ1-1 TRBV18 NA TGTGCCAGCTCAGCTTCGGGGCAGGGGGGCACTGAAGCTTTCTTT CASSASGQGGTEAFF
TRBD2 TRBJ2-1 TRBV13 once TGTGCCAGCAGCTCACCAAGACTAGCGGGACCTTCCTACAATGAGCAGTTCTTC CASSSPRLAGPSYNEQFF
NA TRBJ2-7 TRBV4-3 NA TGCGCCAGCAGCCAAGCAACAGGGAGCTCCTACGAGCAGTACTTC CASSQATGSSYEQYF
NA TRBJ1-1 TRBV5-4 NA TGTGCCAGCAGCCTGAATGATCTGGGGGGGGCTTTCTTT CASSLNDLGGAFF
NA TRBJ2-4 TRBV30 NA TGTGCCTGGAGTGTATGGCTAGCCAAAAACATTCAGTACTTC CAWSVWLAKNIQYF
TRBD1 TRBJ1-5 TRBV19 few TGTGCCAGTACCTCCGACCACAGGGGTACATTAACTCAGCCCCAGCATTTT CASTSDHRGTLTQPQHF
NA TRBJ1-2 TRBV6-1 few TGTGCCAGACTACCACGCGGGCAAATCTATGGCTACACCTTC CARLPRGQIYGYTF
NA TRBJ2-7 TRBV27 few TGTGCCAGCAGTCCGCGCAGGGACTCCTACGAGCAGTACTTC CASSPRRDSYEQYF
TRBD2 TRBJ2-3 TRBV5-6 NA TGTGCCAGCAGCGGGCGACTAGCGGTCACAGATACGCAGTATTTT CASSGRLAVTDTQYF
NA TRBJ1-1 TRBV4-3 NA TGCGCCAGCAGCCAAGAGTCACGTAACTCTGAAGCTTTCTTT CASSQESRNSEAFF
TRBD2 TRBJ2-6 TRBV30 NA TGTGCCTGGATTAACAGCGGGATTCATCGCTCTGGGGCCAACGTCCTGACTTTC CAWINSGIHRSGANVLTF
NA TRBJ1-2 TRBV7-9 once TGTGCCAGCAGCTTAGCGGAGACAGGCCAAGAGTCCTTC CASSLAETGQESF
NA TRBJ2-4 TRBV6-5 NA TGTGCCAGCAGGGCACACGGAGGGAACATTCAGTACTTC CASRAHGGNIQYF
NA TRBJ2-7 TRBV5-1 few TGCGCCAGCAGCTTAGGGGCAACAGCCTACGAGCAGTACTTC CASSLGATAYEQYF
NA TRBJ1-2 TRBV28 few TGTGCCAGCGCCCGACTGCACTATGGCTACACCTTC CASARLHYGYTF
TRBD1 TRBJ1-4 TRBV5-1 NA TGCGCCAGCGGGCCAGGACAGGCAACTAATGAAAAACTGTTTTTT CASGPGQATNEKLFF
NA TRBJ2-7 TRBV6-1 few TGTGCCAGCATAGGGGACGAGCAGTACTTC CASIGDEQYF
TRBD1 TRBJ1-4 TRBV6-5 NA TGTGCCAGCAGTTACCAGGACAGGGGAGAACTGTTTTTT CASSYQDRGELFF
TRBD2 TRBJ2-1 TRBV6-5 once TGTGCGGGGGGGGAGTCGGGCAATGAGCAGTTCTTC CAGGESGNEQFF
NA TRBJ1-5 TRBV5-6 NA TGTGCCAGCAGCTTGGGAGGTTCAAATCAGCCCCAGCATTTT CASSLGGSNQPQHF
NA TRBJ2-7 TRBV5-5 few TGTGCCAGCAGCTTCATCCACGAGCAGTACTTC CASSFIHEQYF
NA TRBJ2-2 TRBV9 NA TGTGCCAGCAGCGTAGGAGGCGGGGTGAACACCGGGGAGCTGTTTTTT CASSVGGGVNTGELFF
TRBD1 TRBJ1-6 TRBV7-8 NA TGTGCCAGCAGCTTAGTAAAGGGGGCTTATTCACCCCTCCACTTT CASSLVKGAYSPLHF
NA TRBJ2-2 TRBV5-6 NA TGTGCCAGCAGCACACAGGGTTTCACCGGGGAGCTGTTTTTT CASSTQGFTGELFF
NA TRBJ2-5 TRBV6-6 NA TGTGCCAGCAGTTACTCCACCGCAGGGGAGGAGACCCAGTACTTC CASSYSTAGEETQYF
NA TRBJ2-1 TRBV5-1 once TGCGCCAGCAGCCCTACCTCCAGGGCGCCAGCCTACAATGAGCAGTTCTTC CASSPTSRAPAYNEQFF
NA TRBJ1-3 TRBV6-4 NA TGTGCCAGCAGCGGTCCGCCACGAGGAAACACCATATATTTT CASSGPPRGNTIYF
NA TRBJ2-3 TRBV6-1 NA TGTGCCAGCAGTGTCGGGCGGCGGGCGGTTCTTAGCACAGATACGCAGTATTTT CASSVGRRAVLSTDTQYF
TRBD2 TRBJ2-1 TRBV25-1 NA TGTGCCAGCAGTTTCCCGGGACTAGCGGGAGGAGCTCGCAATGAGCAGTTCTTC CASSFPGLAGGARNEQFF
TRBD1 TRBJ2-7 TRBV2 NA TGTGCCAGCAGTGGTTCGGCAGGGGGCCGCGAGCAGTACTTC CASSGSAGGREQYF
TRBD1 TRBJ2-7 TRBV19 NA TGTGCCACCCTCGGGACAGGGGCCCTCGAGCAGTACTTC CATLGTGALEQYF
NA TRBJ1-5 TRBV5-1 NA TGCGCCAGCAGCTTGGGGGGCGGCCAGGGAGGTCAGCCCCAGCATTTT CASSLGGGQGGQPQHF
TRBD2 TRBJ2-3 TRBV13 NA TGTGCCAGCAGCCGCACGACTAGCGGGGACCTTAACACAGATACGCAGTATTTT CASSRTTSGDLNTDTQYF
TRBD1 TRBJ1-2 TRBV5-6 once TGTGCCAGCAGCTTTGACAGGGATGGCTACACCTTC CASSFDRDGYTF
NA TRBJ2-7 TRBV11-2 NA TGTGCCAGCAGCCTCTGGACGGGAAACGAGCAGTACTTC CASSLWTGNEQYF
TRBD2 TRBJ2-7 TRBV7-9 NA TGTGCCACCTCAATAGCGGGGGGCCCCTACGAGCAGTACTTC CATSIAGGPYEQYF
NA TRBJ2-7 TRBV6-5 NA TGTGCCAGCAGCCAGGGGGGTGCCGAGCAGTACTTC CASSQGGAEQYF
NA TRBJ1-2 TRBV5-1 NA TGCGCCAGCAGCTTGGAAGGGGCTGGTGGCTACACCTTC CASSLEGAGGYTF
TRBD2 TRBJ2-1 TRBV9 NA TGTGCCAGCAGCGCAGGTACCGGTAGCGGGGGGATTGGTAAGCAGTTCTTC CASSAGTGSGGIGKQFF
TRBD1 TRBJ2-7 TRBV7-9 NA TGTGCCAGCAGCACAAATGACAGGGTTACCTACGAGCAGTACTTC CASSTNDRVTYEQYF
TRBD1 TRBJ1-1 TRBV7-9 NA TGTGCCAGCAGCTCATACAGGGGACTGAACACTGAAGCTTTCTTT CASSSYRGLNTEAFF
NA TRBJ2-2 TRBV4-2 NA TGTGCCAGCAGCCAAGTTGGGCGGGACGTCGGGGAGCTGTTTTTT CASSQVGRDVGELFF
NA TRBJ2-7 TRBV7-9 NA TGTGCCAGCAGCTTAGGCAGGAAGATTTGGCAGGGGAACGAGCAGTACTTC CASSLGRKIWQGNEQYF
TRBD2 TRBJ2-3 TRBV5-6 NA TGTGCCAGCAGCTTCGGCCTAGCGGGAGCAAAAAGCACAGATACGCAGTATTTT CASSFGLAGAKSTDTQYF
NA TRBJ1-2 TRBV19 NA TGTGCCAGTAGTATAGGGGAGGGGCCGAGAGGCGGCTACACCTTC CASSIGEGPRGGYTF
NA TRBJ1-3 TRBV7-9 NA TGTGCCAGCAGCTACGGACAGCCCAACTCTGGAAACACCATATATTTT CASSYGQPNSGNTIYF
NA TRBJ2-1 TRBV4-3 NA TGCGCCAGCTCAAAACTATCCGGGACACATCCCTACAATGAGCAGTTCTTC CASSKLSGTHPYNEQFF
NA TRBJ1-5 TRBV9 NA TGTGCCAGCAGCGCGAGACAGTTCCCAAGTCGGAATCAGCCCCAGCATTTT CASSARQFPSRNQPQHF
TRBD2 TRBJ2-1 TRBV4-3 NA TGCGCCAGCAGCCAAGATCCGGGCCTGGCTAGCGGTAAGGGGAATGAGCAGTTCTTC CASSQDPGLASGKGNEQFF
TRBD1 TRBJ2-7 TRBV7-9 once TGTGCCAGCAGCATAGGGACAGCGAGGGGGCAGTACTTC CASSIGTARGQYF